This T cell receptor beta chain was documented in a study of chemoradiotherapy in HPV16-positive cancers. In the study overall: Candidate HPV-specific T-cell clones and common TCR motifs came from functional assays in a couple of HPV16-positive patients.

CDR3 size: 14 residues. Germline V gives CDR1 MNHNY, CDR2 SVGAGI (reference sequence). V lost 6 bases, J lost 3 bases, and 1 base stayed unmatched. General study results and limits: Candidate HPV-specific clones and E7-related TCR motifs grew in tumor during treatment.

Here immunoSEQ multiplex PCR was the method, and the copy in TCRdb shows in-frame clones only, minus some. The table includes over 15,000 clones, about four fifths detected once. On this clone itself: Its matching antigen is unknown.

This specimen was acquired from a patient who underwent chemoradiotherapy. The sequence was collected from a human donor with HPV-associated anogenital cancer. The chain couples TRBV6-6 to TRBJ2-4, with 11 bases lining up with TRBD1. In DNA, the CDR3 is TGTGCCAGCAGAGGGACAGGGGGCAAAAACATTCAGTACTTC. It translates to CASRGTGGKNIQYF.